In its sample, the clone carrying this T cell receptor beta chain was seen a few times. Its specificity is not known. This record belongs to a study of T-cell memory formation after mild COVID-19. Study results and limitations: Proof of SARS-CoV-2 specificity was absent for the second-wave clones that crested on day 37. Pre-infection memory showed some responding clones, and this suggested that cross-reactive memory joined.

Each CDR3 protein is one row after TCRdb ran MiXCR on the 5' RACE reads. The sample includes about 90,000 distinct CDR3 sequences, approximately 13% of them seen just once. V dropped 5 bases and J dropped 3 bases, with 14 bases sitting between them. The CDR3 has 14 residues. Germline V gene lookup returns CDR1 SEHNR and CDR2 FQNEAQ (reference sequence). The chain links TRBV7-9 to TRBJ2-7; the D gene is possibly TRBD2 (7 bases). This receptor was taken from an adult woman who had mild COVID-19 (a few samples of this study predate the infection). Cell type and time point are not known. Source material: PBMCs or a T cell subset sorted from them (not recorded which). The CDR3 loop is CASSAGGLLYEQYF. Here the CDR3 DNA reads TGTGCCAGCAGCGCCGGGGGGCTCCTCTACGAGCAGTACTTC. The variable domain in full, with the rest retrieved from reference TRBV7-9 and TRBJ2-7, is DTGVSQNPRHKITKRGQNVTFRCDPISEHNRLYWYRQTLGQGPEFLTYFQNEAQLEKSRLLSDRFSAERPKGSFSTLEIQRTEQGDSAMYLCASSAGGLLYEQYFGPGTRLTVT.